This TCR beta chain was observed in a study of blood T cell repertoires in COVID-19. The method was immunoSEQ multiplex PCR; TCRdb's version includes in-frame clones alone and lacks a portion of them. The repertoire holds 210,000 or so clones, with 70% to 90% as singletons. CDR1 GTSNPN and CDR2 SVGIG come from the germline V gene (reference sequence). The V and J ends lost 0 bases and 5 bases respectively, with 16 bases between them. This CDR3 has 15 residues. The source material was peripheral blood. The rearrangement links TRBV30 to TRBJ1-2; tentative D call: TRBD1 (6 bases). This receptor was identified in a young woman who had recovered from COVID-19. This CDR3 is CAWSVRLQGGYGYTF. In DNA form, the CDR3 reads TGTGCCTGGAGTGTACGGTTGCAAGGGGGTTATGGCTACACCTTC.